This T cell receptor (beta chain) was obtained from a study of beta chain features in type 1 diabetes. General observations from the study: Within patients, naive, central memory and Treg TCRB repertoires seemed more similar than within healthy donors. Moderate yet significant TCRB CDR3 shortening was seen in Type 1 diabetes patients in all four CD4+ subsets.

Every isolated RNA sample was fully reverse transcribed, so sequencing captured expressed TCRB transcripts. The data were produced by immunoSEQ multiplex PCR, yet TCRdb's version contains in-frame clones alone and is incomplete. The table lists under 150,000 clones, approximately 9% of them singletons. Points on this clone: Antigen unknown.

Per the germline V gene, CDR1 is LGHNA and CDR2 is YNFKEQ. V lost 2 bases and J lost 2, with 9 bases in between. CDR3 length equals 14 residues. The clonotype originates from a man between 25 and 39 years old with type 1 diabetes. The chain joins TRBV4-2 to TRBJ1-1; no reliable D call. The sequencing sample was made of central memory CD4+ T cells from blood. The CDR3 reads CASSQRGSNTEAFF. The DNA of the CDR3 is TGTGCCAGCAGCCAACGGGGATCCAACACTGAAGCTTTCTTT.